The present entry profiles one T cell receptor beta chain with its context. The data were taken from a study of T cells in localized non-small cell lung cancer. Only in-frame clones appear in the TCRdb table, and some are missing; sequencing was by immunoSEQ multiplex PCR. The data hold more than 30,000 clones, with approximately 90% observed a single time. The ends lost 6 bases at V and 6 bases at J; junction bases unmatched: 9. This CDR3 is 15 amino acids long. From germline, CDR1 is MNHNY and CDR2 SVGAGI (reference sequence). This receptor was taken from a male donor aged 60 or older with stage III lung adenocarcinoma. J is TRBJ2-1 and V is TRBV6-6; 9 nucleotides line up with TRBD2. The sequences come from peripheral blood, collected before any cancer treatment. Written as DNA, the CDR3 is TGTGCCAGCAGGGTGATAGCGGGAGATTCCAATGAGCAGTTCTTC. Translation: CASRVIAGDSNEQFF.